This passage covers 12 T cell receptor beta chains from one sample sequenced in a study of T cell repertoires in cytomegalovirus infection. TCRdb fed the reads into MiXCR, producing one record per CDR3 protein. The data hold around 450,000 distinct CDR3 sequences, with roughly 31% observed a single time. What was sequenced was PBMCs. Receptor source: a human donor in good health (CMV status not recorded). Some clones in this sample may be carry-over from other donors' samples.

This clonotype has a count of ten or more. The V gene is TRBV7-2, the J gene TRBJ2-3, with D unresolved. CDR3 length equals 16 residues. Germline V CDR1 and CDR2: SGHTA, FQGNSA. Trimming removed 5 bases at V and 1 base at J, with 16 bases between. Written as DNA, the CDR3 is TGTGCCAGCAGCCCCGAACGCACTGGTGGCACAGATACGCAGTATTTT. Translating it yields CASSPERTGGTDTQYF.

In its sample, this clonotype was seen once. A read error is likely, as this CDR3 ends without the conserved phenylalanine or tryptophan. The chain recombines TRBV4-1 with TRBJ2-7; unclear D gene. The CDR3 covers 12 residues. Trimming took off 0 bases at V and 3 bases at J, with 3 bases between the two ends. Germline V lookup: CDR1 MGHRA, CDR2 YSYEKL. DNA of the CDR3: TGCGCCAGCAGCCAAGAAGGCTACGAGCAGTACTTA. It is translated as CASSQEGYEQYL.

This clonotype was detected ten times or more. J is TRBJ2-3 and V is TRBV7-6, with 10 nucleotides matching TRBD2. Germline loops: CDR1 SGHVS, CDR2 FNYEAQ. CDR3 length: 16 amino acids. J gave up 4 bases and V 2 bases, and 6 bases lay outside the gene matches. The CDR3: CASSLMSGGASDTQYF. The CDR3 nucleotides are TGTGCCAGCAGCTTAATGAGCGGGGGGGCGTCAGATACGCAGTATTTT.

V gene TRBV10-3 combines with J gene TRBJ1-3; D is unresolved. The CDR3 length is 16 residues. V was trimmed by 3 bases and J by 0 bases, leaving 12 bases between them. Germline V gene data show CDR1 as ENHRY and CDR2 as SYGVKD. As DNA, the CDR3 is TGTGCCATCAGTGATCCATGGATGAACTCTGGAAACACCATATATTTT. This sequence encodes CAISDPWMNSGNTIYF.

CDR3: CSARDRTGVGDEQYF. CDR3 bases: TGCAGTGCTAGAGACCGAACAGGGGTTGGAGACGAGCAGTACTTC. The chain employs TRBV20-1 and TRBJ2-7; 7 nucleotides align to TRBD1. This CDR3 contains 15 residues. The junction had 10 bases not matched to a gene; V was cut back by 0 bases and J by 5 bases. Germline V CDR1 and CDR2: DFQATT, SNEGSKA (reference sequence).

This clonotype has just a few counts. The genes are TRBV11-3 and TRBJ2-1, with 7 bases aligning to TRBD1. Germline V gene sequence: CDR1 SGHNT, CDR2 YENEEA. Trimming took 5 bases from V and 6 from J; bases not matched to a gene: 13. The CDR3 is made up of 16 amino acids. CDR3 amino acids: CASSLTQGKGANEQFF. For the CDR3, the DNA is TGTGCCAGCAGCCTGACACAGGGCAAGGGGGCCAATGAGCAGTTCTTC.

As for this clonotype: A much larger clone lies a single base off, so this may be a read error. The chain carries TRBV7-8 and TRBJ2-1; 13 bases align to TRBD2. CDR1 and CDR2 (germline): SGHVS, FQNEAQ. The CDR3 is made up of 16 amino acids. The CDR3 region is CASSLGGLAGVNEQLF. Written as DNA, the CDR3 is TGTGCCAGCAGCTTAGGAGGACTAGCGGGGGTCAATGAGCAGTTATTC.

V and J are TRBV7-9 and TRBJ2-7, with D uncertain. The V gene's germline CDR1 is SEHNR and CDR2 FQNEAQ (reference sequence). V lost 2 bases and J 6 bases, leaving 8 bases between the germline ends. There are 12 residues in the CDR3. The CDR3: CASSLPGSEQYF. CDR3 coding DNA: TGTGCCAGCAGCTTACCTGGATCCGAGCAGTACTTC.

This clonotype was observed a handful of times. V is TRBV3-1 and J is TRBJ2-1; 11 bases fit TRBD2. Trimming cost V 2 bases and J 7 bases; bases outside gene matches: 7. Germline CDR1 LGHDT, CDR2 YNNKEL (reference sequence). The CDR3 length is 16 residues. The CDR3 DNA reads as TGTGCCAGCAGCCAATTTAGCGGGGGGGCCCGTAATGAGCAGTTCTTC. Amino acids: CASSQFSGGARNEQFF.

The sample holds a few counts of this clonotype. The chain employs TRBV11-2 and TRBJ2-1; 10 positions agree with TRBD2. Germline V gene data show CDR1 as SGHAT and CDR2 as FQNNGV. V lost 3 bases, J lost 8 bases, and 4 bases stayed unmatched. The CDR3 is 14 amino acids. The DNA for the CDR3 is TGTGCCAGCAGCTTGGGACTAGCGAGGGATGAGCAGTTCTTC. Translated: CASSLGLARDEQFF.

In its sample, this clonotype is medium-sized. The chain has TRBV7-8 and TRBJ2-1; unclear D gene. CDR3 size: 14 residues. The V and J ends lost 4 bases and 4 bases respectively, with 11 bases between them. CDR1 and CDR2 from the germline V gene are SGHVS and FQNEAQ. This chain's CDR3 is CASSSPVDYNEQFF. CDR3 coding DNA: TGTGCCAGCAGCTCCCCCGTTGATTACAATGAGCAGTTCTTC.

This clonotype was picked up many times. This chain's CDR3 is CASSTPPGGGSTEAFF. As DNA, the CDR3 is TGTGCCAGCAGCACCCCCCCCGGGGGGGGAAGCACTGAAGCTTTCTTT. V gene TRBV7-2 combines with J gene TRBJ1-1; TRBD1 is a possible D gene (5 bases). The CDR3 contains 16 residues. V was trimmed by 5 bases and J by 4 bases, leaving 20 bases between them. Germline CDR1 is SGHTA and CDR2 is FQGNSA.